This TCR beta chain was sequenced during a study of blood T cell repertoires in COVID-19. Profiling relied on immunoSEQ multiplex PCR, and the TCRdb table lists in-frame clones only, not all of them. The table has 450,000 to 500,000 clones, roughly nine tenths seen once. The CDR3 runs to 15 residues. Germline CDR1 and CDR2: LNHDA and SQIVND (reference sequence). The junction had 0 bases not matched to a gene; V was cut back by 2 bases and J by 1 base. The gene calls are TRBV19 and TRBJ2-3, with 10 bases matching TRBD2. The receptor was derived from a woman aged 18-29 years who had recovered from COVID-19. The specimen was PBMCs or T cells enriched from blood (not recorded which). The CDR3 DNA sequence: TGTGCCAGTAGTATACTAGCGGGGGGCACAGATACGCAGTATTTT. This gives the protein CASSILAGGTDTQYF.